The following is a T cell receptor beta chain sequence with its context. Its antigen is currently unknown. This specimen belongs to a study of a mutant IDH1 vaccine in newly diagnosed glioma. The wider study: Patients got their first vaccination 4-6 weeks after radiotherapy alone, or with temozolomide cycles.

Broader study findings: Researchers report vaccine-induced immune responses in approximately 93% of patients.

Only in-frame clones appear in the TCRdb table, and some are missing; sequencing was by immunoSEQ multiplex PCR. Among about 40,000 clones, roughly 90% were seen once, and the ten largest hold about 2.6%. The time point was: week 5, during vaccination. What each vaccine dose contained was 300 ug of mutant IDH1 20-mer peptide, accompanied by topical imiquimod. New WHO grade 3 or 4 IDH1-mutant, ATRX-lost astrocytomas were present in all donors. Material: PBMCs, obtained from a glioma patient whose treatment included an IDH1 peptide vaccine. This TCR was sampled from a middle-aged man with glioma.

This chain's CDR3 is CASSLEVQETQYF. The CDR3 DNA reads as TGTGCCAGCAGCTTGGAAGTCCAAGAGACCCAGTACTTC. The J gene is TRBJ2-5, the V gene TRBV5-6; D is ambiguous. V was trimmed by 0 bases and J by 1 base, leaving 4 bases between them. In germline, CDR1 is SGHDT, CDR2 YYEEEE. This CDR3 comprises 13 residues.